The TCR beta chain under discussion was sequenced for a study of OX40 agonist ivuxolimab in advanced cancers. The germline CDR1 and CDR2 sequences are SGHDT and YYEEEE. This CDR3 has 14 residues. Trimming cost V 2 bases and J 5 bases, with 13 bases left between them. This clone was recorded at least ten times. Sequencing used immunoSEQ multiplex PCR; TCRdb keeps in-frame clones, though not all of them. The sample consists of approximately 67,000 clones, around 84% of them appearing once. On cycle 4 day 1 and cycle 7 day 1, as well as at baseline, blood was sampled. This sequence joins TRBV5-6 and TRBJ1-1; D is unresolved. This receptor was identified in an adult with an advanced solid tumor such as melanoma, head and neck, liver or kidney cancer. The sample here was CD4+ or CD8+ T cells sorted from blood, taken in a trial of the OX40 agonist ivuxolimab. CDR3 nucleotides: TGTGCCAGCAGCTTCTGGGGTGTAGAAACTGAAGCTTTCTTT. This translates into CASSFWGVETEAFF.